The 6 T cell receptor beta chains given below trace back to one sample, sequenced in a study of lymphopenia after photon versus proton radiotherapy. Sequencing was performed with immunoSEQ multiplex PCR; in TCRdb, only in-frame clones are kept and a portion is missing. The table has about 49,000 clones, about four fifths seen once; the top ten hold less than 30%. Sequencing was performed on peripheral blood, taken from a patient treated with photon-based radiotherapy. These TCRs come from a man aged 50 or older with gastric cancer.

This chain joins TRBV19 and TRBJ1-5, with TRBD1 as a possible D gene (6 bases). CDR1 and CDR2 from the germline V gene are LNHDA and SQIVND (reference sequence). V lost 4 bases, J lost 6 bases, and 13 bases lay in between. The CDR3 runs to 14 residues. CDR3 DNA: TGTGCCAGTAGTAGGAGACAGGAAGGTCAGCCCCAGCATTTT. Its protein is CASSRRQEGQPQHF.

V usage is TRBV5-1 and J usage is TRBJ2-5; possible D gene TRBD1, 7 bases. The germline V gene has CDR1 SGHRS and CDR2 YFSETQ. CDR3 length equals 15 residues. V lost 1 base and J 5 bases, leaving 15 bases between the germline ends. In DNA, the CDR3 is TGCGCCAGCAGCTTGTATAACAGGGGAGGCGAGACCCAGTACTTC. Residues: CASSLYNRGGETQYF.

J is TRBJ2-7 and V is TRBV5-1, with 8 bases aligning to TRBD1. CDR1 SGHRS and CDR2 YFSETQ come from the germline V gene. This CDR3 has 12 residues. The V segment lost 4 bases and the J segment 6 bases; nucleotides outside the gene matches: 3. The CDR3 region has the DNA TGCGCCAGCAGCGTTGACAGGGGCGAGCAGTACTTC. It is translated as CASSVDRGEQYF.

V usage is TRBV5-1 and J usage is TRBJ2-5; 7 bases map to TRBD1. Unmatched junction bases numbered 8, after V lost 4 bases and J lost 5 bases. CDR1 SGHRS and CDR2 YFSETQ come from the germline V gene. The CDR3 has 14 residues. The DNA for the CDR3 is TGCGCCAGCAGCCAACAGGGGAGTAAGGAGACCCAGTACTTC. It encodes CASSQQGSKETQYF.

This clone was observed a handful of times. The chain recombines TRBV18 with TRBJ1-5, with 8 bases fitting TRBD1. Germline V gene sequence: CDR1 KGHSH, CDR2 LQKENI. V gave up 1 base and J gave up 7 bases; unmatched junction bases: 3. The CDR3 loop spans 14 amino acids. The CDR3 DNA sequence: TGTGCCAGCTCACCACAGGCAGGGGGCCAGCCCCAGCATTTT. Encoded protein: CASSPQAGGQPQHF.

The chain uses TRBV5-8 and TRBJ2-7; 12 nucleotides agree with TRBD1. The CDR3 runs 16 residues. V trimming: 4 bases; J trimming: 6 bases; junction bases outside the gene matches: 11. CDR1 is SGHTS and CDR2 is YDEGEE in the germline V gene. The CDR3 nucleotides are TGTGCCAGCAGCGTCGGCCCCGGGACAGGGGGCAGCGAGCAGTACTTC. Translated: CASSVGPGTGGSEQYF.